Below are 28 T cell receptor beta chains sequenced from a single sample in a study of T cells in Graves' hyperthyroidism and ophthalmopathy. The TCR beta CDR3 regions underwent amplification using RNA transcripts as the source. First-round RT-PCR of the TCR CDR3 relied on the HTBI primer set. TCRdb processed the multiplex PCR reads anew with MiXCR; each CDR3 protein has one entry. The sample lists hundreds of thousands of distinct CDR3 sequences; less than 25% were seen once. Material: blood. The receptors originated from a man aged 25 to 40 with Graves' ophthalmopathy.

The sample holds many counts of this clonotype. The J gene is TRBJ1-1, the V gene TRBV7-2, with D maybe TRBD1 (6 bases). V was pared by 11 bases and J by 0 bases, with 13 bases between. From germline, CDR1 is SGHTA and CDR2 FQGNSA. CDR3 length equals 13 residues. CDR3 sequence reads: CASAGHLNTEAFF. DNA for the CDR3: TGTGCCTCAGCGGGACACCTGAACACTGAAGCTTTCTTT.

This chain uses TRBV5-6 with TRBJ2-5; 9 bases match TRBD1. Germline V gene sequence: CDR1 SGHDT, CDR2 YYEEEE. Germline trimming cut 7 bases from V and 4 bases from J; bases unmatched to any gene: 14. The length of the CDR3 is 16 residues. The chain's CDR3 is CASANPRGQGRETQYF. The DNA for the CDR3 is TGTGCCAGCGCTAACCCCCGGGGACAGGGTCGAGAGACCCAGTACTTC.

This clonotype was seen only a few times. The CDR3 reads CASSVDAGGELFF. In DNA form, the CDR3 reads TGTGCCAGCAGCGTGGACGCGGGCGGGGAGCTGTTTTTT. V is TRBV7-8 and J is TRBJ2-2; a possible D gene is TRBD2 (5 bases). The CDR3 is 13 amino acids. Germline CDR1 reads SGHVS; CDR2 reads FQNEAQ. The V end was cut by 5 bases, the J end by 7 bases, with 11 bases between.

The rearrangement uses TRBV6-2 or TRBV6-3 and TRBJ2-1; TRBD2 is a possible D gene (6 bases). V was clipped by 6 bases and J by 3 bases, with 12 bases between them. In germline, CDR1 is MNHEY, CDR2 SVGEGT. The CDR3 loop spans 14 amino acids. CDR3 sequence (DNA): TGTGCCAGCAGAAGTCTAGCGATCTACAATGAGCAGTTCTTC. The encoded protein is CASRSLAIYNEQFF.

Many counts were recorded for this clonotype. The gene calls are TRBV3-1 and TRBJ2-7, with 10 bases identical to TRBD2. This CDR3 spans 16 amino acids. The J segment lost 4 bases and the V segment lost 3 bases, leaving 9 bases of the junction unmatched. Per the germline V gene, CDR1 is LGHDT and CDR2 is YNNKEL (reference sequence). The CDR3 DNA reads TGTGCCAGCAGCCATGGAGGAGGGACTAGCGAATACGAGCAGTACTTC. Translated: CASSHGGGTSEYEQYF.

The chain is built from TRBV7-9 and TRBJ1-4; TRBD1 agrees at 7 bases. The CDR3 runs 15 residues. J gave up 8 bases and V 4 bases, and 10 bases lay outside the gene matches. Germline CDR1 reads SEHNR; CDR2 reads FQNEAQ (reference sequence). As DNA, the CDR3 is TGTGCCAGCAGCTCCCCAGACAGGGCAGGGGAAAAACTGTTTTTT. Translating gives CASSSPDRAGEKLFF.

This clonotype was seen more than once but under ten times. The J gene is TRBJ1-4, the V gene TRBV7-2; TRBD1 matches 7 bases. The CDR3 extends over 15 amino acids. CDR1 and CDR2 from the germline V gene are SGHTA and FQGNSA. J gave up 5 bases and V 4 bases, and 7 bases lay outside the gene matches. For the CDR3, the DNA is TGTGCCAGCAGCTCGACCGGGACAGAGAATGAAAAACTGTTTTTT. Translated: CASSSTGTENEKLFF. Variable domain in full (rest from reference TRBV7-2 and TRBJ1-4): GAGVSQSPSNKVTEKGKDVELRCDPISGHTALYWYRQSLGQGLEFLIYFQGNSAPDKSGLPSDRFSAERTGGSVSTLTIQRTQQEDSAVYLCASSSTGTENEKLFFGSGTQLSVL.

For the CDR3, the DNA is TGTGCCAGCGTTGGGGGCGGGAGATCCAGAGAGCAGTTCTTC. It specifies CASVGGGRSREQFF. The J gene is TRBJ2-1, the V gene TRBV28, with TRBD2 as a possible D gene (7 bases). V was shortened by 8 bases and J by 10 bases, with 21 bases between the two germline ends. Looked up from germline, CDR1 is MDHEN and CDR2 is SYDVKM. This CDR3 spans 14 amino acids. The full variable domain, completed using reference TRBV28 and TRBJ2-1, is DVKVTQSSRYLVKRTGEKVFLECVQDMDHENMFWYRQDPGLGLRLIYFSYDVKMKEKGDIPEGYSVSREKKERFSLILESASTNQTSMYLCASVGGGRSREQFFGPGTRLTVL.

This clonotype was detected many times. The chain links TRBV6-1 to TRBJ2-7, with D uncertain. The CDR3 consists of 15 residues. Germline V gene sequence: CDR1 MNHNS, CDR2 SASEGT. Trimming shortened V by 6 bases and J by 3 bases, and 18 bases separated the two germline ends. The DNA of the CDR3 is TGTGCCAGCAGGAAGTTTGCGGCTCCTCTCTACGAGCAGTACTTC. This sequence encodes CASRKFAAPLYEQYF.

The chain combines TRBV20-1 with TRBJ2-5; D perhaps matches TRBD2 (5 bases). The CDR3 length is 14 residues. CDR1 and CDR2 (germline): DFQATT, SNEGSKA (reference sequence). V was trimmed by 0 bases and J by 1 base, leaving 9 bases between them. The chain's CDR3 is CSARDPRVQETQYF. Here the CDR3 DNA reads TGCAGTGCTAGAGATCCGAGGGTCCAAGAGACCCAGTACTTC.

This clonotype was detected only a few times. CDR3 protein: CASSMTGFNEQFF. The CDR3 DNA sequence: TGTGCCAGCAGTATGACAGGGTTTAATGAGCAGTTCTTC. V usage is TRBV2 and J usage is TRBJ2-1, with 7 bases aligning to TRBD1. CDR1 and CDR2 from the germline V gene are SNHLY and FYNNEI. V gave up 5 bases and J gave up 7 bases; unmatched junction bases: 5. The CDR3 sequence is 13 residues long. The full variable domain, rest sourced from reference TRBV2 and TRBJ2-1, is EPEVTQTPSHQVTQMGQEVILRCVPISNHLYFYWYRQILGQKVEFLVSFYNNEISEKSEIFDDQFSVERPDGSNFTLKIRSTKLEDSAMYFCASSMTGFNEQFFGPGTRLTVL.

This clonotype was seen repeatedly, ten times or more. The V gene is TRBV2, the J gene TRBJ2-5, with D perhaps TRBD2 (5 bases). The CDR3 is 12 residues long. Per the germline V gene, CDR1 is SNHLY and CDR2 is FYNNEI. V lost 8 bases and J lost 4, with 11 bases in between. The CDR3 sequence: CASALARETQYF. CDR3 in DNA: TGTGCCAGCGCCCTAGCCCGAGAGACCCAGTACTTC.

There are many counts of this clonotype. The chain carries TRBV11-2 and TRBJ2-2, with 7 positions matching TRBD1. The CDR3 is 14 residues long. Germline-derived CDR1 and CDR2 are SGHAT and FQNNGV. Trimming removed 5 bases from V and 5 bases from J; junction bases left unmatched: 5. The CDR3 DNA reads TGTGCCAGCAGCAAGGGGGCAGGGACCGGGGAGCTGTTTTTT. It is translated as CASSKGAGTGELFF.

The chain joins TRBV5-1 to TRBJ2-1; 10 bases match TRBD1. This CDR3 spans 15 amino acids. With V trimmed by 5 bases and J by 4 bases, 6 bases remained unmatched. Germline CDR1 is SGHRS and CDR2 is YFSETQ. The CDR3 loop reads CASSKSGQGYNEQFF. Here the CDR3 DNA reads TGCGCCAGCAGTAAGTCGGGACAGGGGTACAATGAGCAGTTCTTC. Combining the CDR3 with reference TRBV5-1 and TRBJ2-1 gives the whole variable domain KAGVTQTPRYLIKTRGQQVTLSCSPISGHRSVSWYQQTPGQGLQFLFEYFSETQRNKGNFPGRFSGRQFSNSRSEMNVSTLELGDSALYLCASSKSGQGYNEQFFGPGTRLTVL.

This rearrangement joins TRBV5-1 to TRBJ1-2, with a weak D call TRBD1 (5 bases). This CDR3 spans 13 amino acids. Germline V gene sequence: CDR1 SGHRS, CDR2 YFSETQ. V lost 4 bases and J 2 bases, leaving 9 bases between the germline ends. The CDR3 region is CASSMGGNYGYTF. The CDR3 region has the DNA TGCGCCAGCAGCATGGGGGGGAACTATGGCTACACCTTC.

The sample holds many counts of this clonotype. The chain has TRBV2 and TRBJ2-1, with D perhaps TRBD2 (6 bases). Trimming stripped 2 bases from V and 3 bases from J, with 17 bases between. The CDR3 is 17 residues long. Germline lookup yields CDR1 SNHLY and CDR2 FYNNEI. CDR3 DNA: TGTGCCAGCAGTGAATCCCCGTATAGCGGAGGCTACAATGAGCAGTTCTTC. Protein sequence: CASSESPYSGGYNEQFF.

This clonotype has a count of ten or more. The V call is TRBV28, the J call TRBJ1-5, with D unclear. Germline V CDR1 and CDR2: MDHEN, SYDVKM. V was shortened by 1 base and J by 6 bases, with 16 bases between the two germline ends. The CDR3 consists of 16 residues. DNA of the CDR3: TGTGCCAGCAGTTTATTTTCAGGCGTTGGGAGTCAGCCCCAGCATTTT. Its protein product is CASSLFSGVGSQPQHF.

The rearrangement links TRBV30 to TRBJ1-1; D remains ambiguous. V lost 1 base, J lost 1 base, and 7 bases lay in between. The CDR3 consists of 13 residues. From germline, CDR1 is GTSNPN and CDR2 SVGIG (reference sequence). CDR3 DNA: TGTGCCTGGAGTGCTCAGCCGAACACTGAAGCTTTCTTT. Amino acids: CAWSAQPNTEAFF. Combining the CDR3 with reference TRBV30 and TRBJ1-1 gives the whole variable domain SQTIHQWPATLVQPVGSPLSLECTVEGTSNPNLYWYRQAAGRGLQLLFYSVGIGQISSEVPQNLSASRPQDRQFILSSKKLLLSDSGFYLCAWSAQPNTEAFFGQGTRLTVV.

In DNA form, the CDR3 reads TGTGCCAGCAGTTTATATGGACTACCCTCAACCGAGCAGTACTTC. Protein product: CASSLYGLPSTEQYF. This chain links TRBV28 with TRBJ2-7, with a tentative D call TRBD2 (6 bases). This CDR3 has 15 amino acids. Germline V gives CDR1 MDHEN, CDR2 SYDVKM. V was cut by 1 base and J by 6 bases, with 16 bases left in between.

Only a few counts were recorded for this clonotype. The V and J genes are TRBV2 and TRBJ2-7, with 9 positions matching TRBD2. The CDR3 covers 15 residues. Germline V gives CDR1 SNHLY, CDR2 FYNNEI. V was pared by 3 bases and J by 4 bases, with 7 bases of the junction left unmatched. The CDR3 is CASSDGGRGPYEQYF. CDR3 nucleotide sequence: TGTGCCAGCAGTGATGGCGGGAGGGGTCCTTACGAGCAGTACTTC.

The chain is built from TRBV27 and TRBJ1-2; no reliable D call. V was trimmed by 6 bases and J by 0 bases, leaving 14 bases between them. Germline CDR1 and CDR2: MNHEY and SMNVEV (reference sequence). The CDR3 length is 15 residues. CDR3 amino acids: CASSPVQKANYGYTF. CDR3 coding DNA: TGTGCCAGCAGCCCCGTTCAAAAAGCTAACTATGGCTACACCTTC.

There are a few counts of this clonotype. V and J are TRBV28 and TRBJ2-2; 11 nucleotides line up with TRBD2. The CDR3 runs to 18 residues. Germline V gene sequence: CDR1 MDHEN, CDR2 SYDVKM. Losses at the gene ends were 5 bases for V and 1 base for J; bases not matched to a gene: 9. The CDR3 nucleotides read TGTGCCAGCAGTCCAATAGCGGGAGGGCGTTTGAACACCGGGGAGCTGTTTTTT. Translated: CASSPIAGGRLNTGELFF.

The chain uses TRBV28 and TRBJ1-6; D is uncertain. The V and J ends lost 5 bases and 7 bases respectively, with 9 bases between them. CDR3 length: 13 residues. Germline-derived CDR1 and CDR2 are MDHEN and SYDVKM. The CDR3 DNA sequence: TGTGCCAGCAGTCTGGGGTACAATTCACCCCTCCACTTT. Amino acid sequence: CASSLGYNSPLHF.

This clonotype was counted only a few times. The chain employs TRBV29-1 and TRBJ1-2; no clear D gene. V lost 0 bases, J lost 8 bases, and 7 bases lay in between. The germline V gene has CDR1 SQVTM and CDR2 ANQGSEA. The CDR3 covers 11 residues. CDR3 region: CSVEDLRGYTF. DNA for the CDR3: TGCAGCGTTGAAGATCTAAGGGGCTACACCTTC.

This clonotype came up a few times. The V gene is TRBV9, the J gene TRBJ2-3; D is uncertain. The CDR3 consists of 15 residues. The V gene lost 0 bases and the J gene lost 0 bases, with 8 bases spanning the gap. Germline assignment: CDR1 SGDLS and CDR2 YYNGEE. CDR3 DNA sequence: TGTGCCAGCAGCGTAGCTACGAGGAGCACAGATACGCAGTATTTT. Translating it yields CASSVATRSTDTQYF. The whole variable domain, filled in from reference TRBV9 and TRBJ2-3, reads DSGVTQTPKHLITATGQRVTLRCSPRSGDLSVYWYQQSLDQGLQFLIQYYNGEERAKGNILERFSAQQFPDLHSELNLSSLELGDSALYFCASSVATRSTDTQYFGPGTRLTVL.

This clonotype has a handful of counts. The V and J genes are TRBV6-1 and TRBJ2-3, with 9 bases matching TRBD1. The CDR3 runs 18 residues. With V trimmed by 9 bases and J by 3 bases, 19 bases remained unmatched. Germline assignment: CDR1 MNHNS and CDR2 SASEGT. The CDR3 spells CASARKGQGLARTDTQYF. Here the CDR3 DNA reads TGTGCCAGTGCCCGTAAGGGACAGGGCCTTGCGCGGACAGATACGCAGTATTTT.

In this sample, this clonotype turned up a few times. The chain uses TRBV20-1 and TRBJ2-3; 16 bases agree with TRBD2. Germline lookup yields CDR1 DFQATT and CDR2 SNEGSKA (reference sequence). The CDR3 has 17 residues. Germline trimming cut 5 bases from V and 6 bases from J; bases unmatched to any gene: 11. The CDR3 here is CSAPGTSGREWGDTQYF. The CDR3 bases are TGCAGTGCTCCCGGGACTAGCGGGAGGGAGTGGGGCGATACGCAGTATTTT.

The gene calls are TRBV18 and TRBJ1-5, with 8 bases matching TRBD1. V was clipped by 6 bases and J by 5 bases; unmatched bases: 6. This CDR3 has 14 residues. Germline V gene sequence: CDR1 KGHSH, CDR2 LQKENI. The CDR3: CASSDRTGYQPQHF. In DNA, the CDR3 is TGTGCCAGCTCGGACAGGACAGGGTATCAGCCCCAGCATTTT.